This T cell receptor (beta chain) originates from a study of cytomegalovirus exposure and HLA in healthy donors. Study-level results: Being productive about 90% or about 30% of the time was typical of most TCR beta V segments in an earlier analysis. A missense variant in DCLRE1C was later tied to TCR beta V- and J-gene trimming.

Per the germline V gene, CDR1 is MDHEN and CDR2 is SYDVKM. Trimming took 6 bases from V and 4 from J, leaving 7 bases between them. The CDR3 has 12 residues. PCR was performed using 60 Vbeta and 13 Jbeta primers. Produced via immunoSEQ multiplex PCR; TCRdb's table is partial and in-frame only. The sample has 100,000 to 120,000 clones; over 60% are singletons. Note on this clone: Its antigen is not identified.

The sequenced material came from PBMCs. This sequence was found in a man aged 25 to 45 in good health and CMV-seropositive. The chain employs TRBV28 and TRBJ1-3; no firm D call. CDR3: CASSPQGNTIYF. CDR3 DNA sequence: TGTGCCAGCAGCCCACAGGGAAACACCATATATTTT.